The present T cell receptor (beta chain) was sequenced within a study of CXCR3-negative and CXCR3-positive naive CD8 T cells. Study details: A total of 130 million or so TRB reads was generated, with about 1.5 +/- 0.3 million per library.

Germline assignment: CDR1 SEHNR and CDR2 FQNEAQ (reference sequence). The CDR3 sequence is 12 residues long. Every subset of CD8+ T cells was sorted in triplicate at hundreds of thousands of cells each. Findings of the study overall: TRBV-TRBJ usage was alike in naive CXCR3-negative and CXCR3-positive cells but differed in memory cells. The study found comparably high diversity in both naive subsets and much lower diversity in memory CD8+ cells.

UMI labels and 5' RACE were used to prepare the TRB cDNA libraries. TCRdb re-called the 5' RACE reads and gives one entry per CDR3 protein, without DNA. This table lists more than 45,000 distinct CDR3 sequences. On this clonotype: Its target is not known.

The chain carries TRBV7-9 and TRBJ2-1. Sequences were obtained from memory CD8+ T cells from blood. This TCR was recovered from a human donor in good health. Some clones in this sample may be carry-over from other donors' samples. CDR3 sequence: CASSLDSNEQFF.